The 21 T cell receptor beta chains in this list originate from one sample, sequenced in a study of early T cells in non-severe SARS-CoV-2 infection (dated by TCRdb to the early 2020s). Library preparation employed 5' RACE. TCRdb records NextSeq 500 as the sequencer. Clones were called with MiXCR by TCRdb after fastp trimmed the public reads at Q25, and only in-frame beta chains were retained. Identical CDR3 protein sequences are pooled into one entry, listed with their most common genes and DNA. Across this sample there are some 56,000 distinct CDR3 sequences, with approximately 15% seen only once. In total, the top ten clones hold about 4% of the sample. The source was whole blood, collected at baseline. Every receptor here comes from an adult who was a healthcare worker with PCR-confirmed SARS-CoV-2 infection or an uninfected control (not recorded which).

This sequence joins TRBV6-6 and TRBJ2-7; D is unresolved. The CDR3 has 13 residues. The V end was cut by 5 bases, the J end by 4 bases, with 12 bases between. Germline lookup yields CDR1 MNHNY and CDR2 SVGAGI (reference sequence). The CDR3 region is CASSKPTVYEQYF. The CDR3 bases are TGTGCCAGCAGTAAGCCTACTGTGTACGAGCAGTACTTC.

This chain links TRBV7-8 with TRBJ2-2; unclear D gene. CDR1 SGHVS and CDR2 FQNEAQ come from the germline V gene. CDR3 length equals 14 residues. V dropped 2 bases and J dropped 0 bases, with 4 bases sitting between them. CDR3 DNA: TGTGCCAGCAGCTTATTGGCGAACACCGGGGAGCTGTTTTTT. This codes for CASSLLANTGELFF.

This clonotype has more than one count but fewer than ten. This chain connects TRBV5-8 to TRBJ1-3; D gene ambiguous. CDR3 length equals 13 residues. Germline CDR1 reads SGHTS; CDR2 reads YDEGEE. V lost 4 bases to trimming and J lost 8 bases, with 13 bases between them. DNA for the CDR3: TGTGCCAGCAGCCGTCTGGGGATGGACACCATATATTTT. Translating gives CASSRLGMDTIYF. The whole variable domain, remainder taken from reference TRBV5-8 and TRBJ1-3, is EAGVTQSPTHLIKTRGQQATLRCSPISGHTSVYWYQQALGLGLQFLLWYDEGEERNRGNFPPRFSGRQFPNYSSELNVNALELEDSALYLCASSRLGMDTIYFGEGSWLTVV.

This clonotype was counted only a few times. V gene TRBV2 combines with J gene TRBJ2-7; D is ambiguous. In germline, CDR1 is SNHLY, CDR2 FYNNEI. The CDR3 has 13 residues. V gave up 2 bases and J gave up 7 bases, with 12 bases separating them. The CDR3 is CASSERIADEQYF. The CDR3, as DNA: TGTGCCAGCAGTGAACGGATAGCCGATGAGCAGTACTTC.

This clonotype has only a few counts. CDR3 sequence (DNA): TGCGCCAGCAACCTGGGACTAGCCGGCAATGAGCAGTTCTTC. Its protein is CASNLGLAGNEQFF. The gene calls are TRBV10-2 and TRBJ2-1; TRBD2 matches 9 bases. CDR3 length: 14 amino acids. The ends lost 7 bases at V and 6 bases at J; junction bases unmatched: 7. Germline lookup yields CDR1 WSHSY and CDR2 SAAADI.

The chain couples TRBV4-2 to TRBJ2-1; TRBD2 agrees at 16 bases. The trim removed 5 bases at V and 0 bases at J, leaving 4 bases unmatched. Germline V gene lookup returns CDR1 LGHNA and CDR2 YNFKEQ. CDR3 length: 18 amino acids. This CDR3 is CASSRGLAGGSSYNEQFF. The CDR3 bases are TGTGCCAGCAGCAGGGGACTAGCGGGGGGGAGCTCCTACAATGAGCAGTTCTTC.

A few counts support this clonotype. CDR3 residues: CASSPGTGDYQPQHF. CDR3 sequence (DNA): TGTGCCAGCAGCCCCGGGACAGGGGATTACCAGCCCCAGCATTTT. The chain joins TRBV7-6 to TRBJ1-5; TRBD1 matches at 10 bases. The CDR3 contains 15 residues. With V trimmed by 5 bases and J by 7 bases, 8 bases remained unmatched. Germline values: CDR1 SGHVS, CDR2 FNYEAQ.

The rearrangement uses TRBV19 and TRBJ1-5; D unresolved. V lost 5 bases and J lost 4, with 12 bases in between. The CDR3 runs 14 residues. CDR1 and CDR2 from the germline V gene are LNHDA and SQIVND (reference sequence). The CDR3 DNA reads TGTGCCAGTAGTGGATTGTCAGTTAATCAGCCCCAGCATTTT. This encodes CASSGLSVNQPQHF.

This clonotype has ten or more counts. The genes are TRBV7-9 and TRBJ1-1; tentatively, D is TRBD1 (5 bases). The CDR3 consists of 15 residues. Germline-derived CDR1 and CDR2 are SEHNR and FQNEAQ (reference sequence). Deletions cut 4 bases from V and 0 bases from J, with 12 bases between. The CDR3 protein is CASSSGGVMNTEAFF. For the CDR3, the DNA is TGTGCCAGCAGCTCCGGAGGGGTTATGAACACTGAAGCTTTCTTT.

The chain uses TRBV5-8 and TRBJ2-1, with D hard to call. Trimming shortened V by 1 base and J by 4 bases, and 9 bases separated the two germline ends. The CDR3 loop spans 14 amino acids. Looked up from germline, CDR1 is SGHTS and CDR2 is YDEGEE. CDR3 sequence (DNA): TGTGCCAGCAGCTTGTCCCAATTTTACAATGAGCAGTTCTTC. It encodes CASSLSQFYNEQFF.

This clonotype was counted ten times or more. The CDR3 nucleotides read TGTGCCAGCAGCTTAGCGGCAGAGGGGTCACCCCTCCACTTT. Protein: CASSLAAEGSPLHF. This rearrangement joins TRBV7-8 to TRBJ1-6; possible D gene TRBD1, 5 bases. This CDR3 comprises 14 residues. V dropped 0 bases and J dropped 10 bases, with 10 bases sitting between them. Germline assignment: CDR1 SGHVS and CDR2 FQNEAQ.

This chain connects TRBV7-8 to TRBJ2-7; D gene uncertain. V was clipped by 3 bases and J by 3 bases, with 15 bases between them. Germline V gene data show CDR1 as SGHVS and CDR2 as FQNEAQ. This CDR3 has 15 amino acids. CDR3 residues: CASSFRAPSIYEQYF. CDR3 DNA: TGTGCCAGCAGCTTTAGGGCCCCAAGCATCTACGAGCAGTACTTC.

This sequence joins TRBV20-1 and TRBJ2-1; D gene uncertain. V was cut by 3 bases and J by 7 bases, with 7 bases left in between. The CDR3 contains 11 residues. Germline assignment: CDR1 DFQATT and CDR2 SNEGSKA (reference sequence). The CDR3 sequence: CSASTINEQFF. The CDR3 DNA follows: TGCAGTGCTAGCACAATTAATGAGCAGTTCTTC.

This clonotype has a handful of counts. The chain joins TRBV18 to TRBJ2-7; 8 nucleotides line up with TRBD1. The CDR3 is made up of 14 amino acids. The trim removed 3 bases at V and 3 bases at J, leaving 4 bases unmatched. The germline V gene encodes CDR1 KGHSH and CDR2 LQKENI. The CDR3 nucleotides read TGTGCCAGCTCACCGGGACAGGACTACTACGAGCAGTACTTC. Amino acid sequence: CASSPGQDYYEQYF.

This clonotype was seen only a few times. The V gene is TRBV18, the J gene TRBJ1-6; D ambiguous. CDR3 length: 15 amino acids. CDR1 and CDR2 from the germline V gene are KGHSH and LQKENI. Between the trimmed V and J ends, which lost 6 bases and 6 bases, there was a span of 15 bases. CDR3 amino acids: CASSLSGPINSPLHF. Here the CDR3 DNA reads TGTGCCAGCTCTCTGTCCGGGCCGATTAATTCACCCCTCCACTTT.

This chain uses TRBV7-2 with TRBJ2-1, with D tentatively TRBD2 (6 bases). Deletions cut 5 bases from V and 3 bases from J, with 14 bases between. Germline CDR1 reads SGHTA; CDR2 reads FQGNSA. The CDR3 is 15 residues long. CDR3 protein: CASSLRDSYYNEQFF. The CDR3 region has the DNA TGTGCCAGCAGCCTTCGGGACTCGTACTACAATGAGCAGTTCTTC.

This clonotype was counted a few times. The V gene is TRBV15, the J gene TRBJ2-7; a possible D gene is TRBD2 (6 bases). The germline V gene has CDR1 LNHNV and CDR2 YYDKDF (reference sequence). CDR3 size: 14 residues. Trimming removed 3 bases at V and 4 bases at J, with 13 bases between. CDR3 nucleotide sequence: TGTGCCACCAGCAGGGAGGGGTTAGGGTACGAGCAGTACTTC. It specifies CATSREGLGYEQYF. The variable domain in full, with the rest retrieved from reference TRBV15 and TRBJ2-7, is DAMVIQNPRYQVTQFGKPVTLSCSQTLNHNVMYWYQQKSSQAPKLLFHYYDKDFNNEADTPDNFQSRRPNTSFCFLDIRSPGLGDTAMYLCATSREGLGYEQYFGPGTRLTVT.

Here the CDR3 DNA reads TGTGCCAGCAGCTTACAGGCTCAGCAGACCCAGTACTTC. Translating it yields CASSLQAQQTQYF. The genes are TRBV7-6 and TRBJ2-5; D call uncertain. Trimming pared 2 bases from V and 6 bases from J, leaving 10 bases between. There are 13 residues in the CDR3. Germline V lookup: CDR1 SGHVS, CDR2 FNYEAQ.

In the case of this clonotype: This sequence may be a read error, since a much larger clone differs from it by one base. J is TRBJ1-1 and V is TRBV5-4; 10 bases map to TRBD1. The CDR3 sequence is 17 residues long. Germline-derived CDR1 and CDR2 are SGHNT and YYREEE (reference sequence). Germline trimming cut 0 bases from V and 6 bases from J; bases unmatched to any gene: 11. CDR3 bases: TGTGCCAGCAGCTTGGGACAGGGGGCCTGGGGAGGCGCTGAAGCTTTCTTT. Its translation is CASSLGQGAWGGAEAFF.

This clonotype was recorded at least ten times. The chain has TRBV7-6 and TRBJ2-2; D not certain. This CDR3 comprises 11 residues. V dropped 7 bases and J dropped 0 bases, with 0 bases sitting between them. Germline values: CDR1 SGHVS, CDR2 FNYEAQ. CDR3 nucleotide sequence: TGTGCCAGCACGAACACCGGGGAGCTGTTTTTT. Its protein is CASTNTGELFF.

This clonotype was counted between two and nine times. J is TRBJ2-3 and V is TRBV18; D uncertain. This CDR3 has 13 amino acids. Trimming pared 2 bases from V and 6 bases from J, leaving 9 bases between. The V gene's germline CDR1 is KGHSH and CDR2 LQKENI. Here the CDR3 reads CASSPLQRDTQYF. DNA of the CDR3: TGTGCCAGCTCACCATTACAGAGGGATACGCAGTATTTT.